This T cell receptor beta chain was documented in a study of identifying expanded T cells in peripheral blood. Collection occurred without any documented infections or immune events in donors. Some clones are missing from TCRdb's copy, which holds only in-frame ones; the method was immunoSEQ multiplex PCR. The sample contains 83,000 or so clones, roughly 86% of which appear only once. In its sample, this clone was seen a few times. No antigen is known for it. The CDR3 runs 16 residues. The ends lost 4 bases at V and 3 bases at J; junction bases unmatched: 10. Per the germline V gene, CDR1 is LNHDA and CDR2 is SQIVND (reference sequence). Broader study findings: About 1.2 clones differed between technical replicates, versus approximately 16 and 19 over time.

The TCR comes from a person between 18 and 75 years old in good health. J is TRBJ1-2 and V is TRBV19; 8 bases align to TRBD1. The sample comprised blood. Written as DNA, the CDR3 is TGTGCCAGTAGTACCCGACAGGGGATGGAGGACTATGGCTACACCTTC. It translates to CASSTRQGMEDYGYTF.